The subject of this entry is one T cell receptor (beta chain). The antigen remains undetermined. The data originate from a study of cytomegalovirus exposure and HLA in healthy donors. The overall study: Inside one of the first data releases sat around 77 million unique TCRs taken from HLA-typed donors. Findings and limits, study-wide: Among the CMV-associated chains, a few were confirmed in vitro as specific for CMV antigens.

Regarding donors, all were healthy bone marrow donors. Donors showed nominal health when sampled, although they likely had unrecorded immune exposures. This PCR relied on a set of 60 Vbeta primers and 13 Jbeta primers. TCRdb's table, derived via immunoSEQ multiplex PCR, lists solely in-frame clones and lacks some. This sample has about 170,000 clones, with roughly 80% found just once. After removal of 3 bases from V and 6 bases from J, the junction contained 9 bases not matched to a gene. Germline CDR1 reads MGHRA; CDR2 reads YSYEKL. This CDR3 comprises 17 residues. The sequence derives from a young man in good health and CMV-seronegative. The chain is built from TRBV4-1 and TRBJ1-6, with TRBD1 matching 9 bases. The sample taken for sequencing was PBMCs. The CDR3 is CASSQDPGQGFNSPLHF. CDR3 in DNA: TGCGCCAGCAGCCAGGATCCGGGACAGGGCTTTAATTCACCCCTCCACTTT.